This is a list of T cell receptor beta chains from one sample in a study of shared clonotypes between healthy human individuals. The table came from immunoSEQ multiplex PCR; TCRdb's copy has only in-frame clones and leaves some out. Of around 530,000 clones listed, around 78% are singletons. Sequenced sample: PBMCs. These receptors all come from a woman aged 40 to 50 in good health. Some clones in this sample may be carry-over from other donors' samples. CDR3s include the opening cysteine and the closing phenylalanine or tryptophan. D genes are given only for firm matches. Expanded clones are given a class, and other clones once, few, many or no size at all.

D	size	J	V	DNA	CDR3
-	-	TRBJ1-1	TRBV29-1	TGCAGCGTTGAAGGGACGGTGGGCACTGAAGCTTTCTTT	CSVEGTVGTEAFF
TRBD1	-	TRBJ1-2	TRBV30	TGTGCCCGACAGGGTAGGGGGAAGGAGGGCTACACCTTC	CARQGRGKEGYTF
-	-	TRBJ1-2	TRBV7-9	TGTGCCAGCAGCCTAGGGACAACCTATGGCTACACCTTC	CASSLGTTYGYTF
-	-	TRBJ2-7	TRBV7-6	TGTGCCAGCAGCGTAGGCGGAGGGTCCTACGAGCAGTACTTC	CASSVGGGSYEQYF
-	-	TRBJ2-2	TRBV10-3	TGTGCCGCGAGGGGGGGAGGCGGGGAGCTGTTTTTT	CAARGGGGELFF
TRBD1	-	TRBJ1-1	TRBV2	TGTGCCAGCAAAGGGGGGACAGGGCGGAACACTGAAGCTTTCTTT	CASKGGTGRNTEAFF
-	-	TRBJ2-7	TRBV5-4	TGTGCCAGCAGCCCCCCCGCCCCGTGGGACGAGCAGTACTTC	CASSPPAPWDEQYF
-	-	TRBJ1-4	TRBV18	TGTGCCAGCTCACCCAGGGGTTCTAATGAAAAACTGTTTTTT	CASSPRGSNEKLFF
TRBD1	-	TRBJ2-1	TRBV29-1	TGCAGCGTTGGGACAGGGGGCGCATTCTATGAGCAGTTCTTC	CSVGTGGAFYEQFF
TRBD2	-	TRBJ2-1	TRBV7-2	TGTGCCAGCACCCTGACTAGCGGGAGGAATGAGCAGTTCTTC	CASTLTSGRNEQFF
-	once	TRBJ2-2	TRBV7-2	TGTGCCAGCAGCTTACGACAGACGAACACCGGGGAGCTGTTTTTT	CASSLRQTNTGELFF
TRBD2	-	TRBJ2-7	TRBV5-4	TGTGCCAGCAGCCAGTCAGCGGGAGGGACCTACGAGCAGTACTTC	CASSQSAGGTYEQYF
-	few	TRBJ1-1	TRBV6-1	TGTGCCAGCAGTGAAGGGCAGCTTGGGGACACTGAAGCTTTCTTT	CASSEGQLGDTEAFF
TRBD2	once	TRBJ2-5	TRBV13	TGTGCCAGCAGTGGACTAGCGGGAGGGCAGTACTTC	CASSGLAGGQYF
-	-	TRBJ2-6	TRBV23-1	TGCGCCAGCAGTCAACGGACCGAAATCATTATCTCTGGGGCCAACGTCCTGACTTTC	CASSQRTEIIISGANVLTF
-	-	TRBJ1-3	TRBV4-2	TGTGCCAGCAGCCAGGGGGGGACCGTCGGAAACACCATATATTTT	CASSQGGTVGNTIYF
-	-	TRBJ2-7	TRBV4-2	TGTGCCAGCAGCCAAGACAAGTCGGGTCCATCCTACGAGCAGTACTTC	CASSQDKSGPSYEQYF
TRBD2	-	TRBJ2-7	TRBV7-9	TGTGCCAGCAGCATTAGCGGGAGGGCCTACGAGCAGTACTTC	CASSISGRAYEQYF
-	once	TRBJ2-5	TRBV19	TGTGCCAGTAGTATGGGGTCGGCAGTCCAAGAGACCCAGTACTTC	CASSMGSAVQETQYF
-	-	TRBJ2-1	TRBV7-3	TGTGCCAGCAGCTTACACAGATACTACAATGAGCAGTTCTTC	CASSLHRYYNEQFF
-	-	TRBJ1-1	TRBV14	TGTGCCAGCAGCCGCAGTGGGGTGGCTAGGGAGGCTTTCTTT	CASSRSGVAREAFF
-	-	TRBJ2-7	TRBV19	TGTGCCAGTAGCAGTCAGGAGTCCTACGAGCAGTACTTC	CASSSQESYEQYF
TRBD1	-	TRBJ2-5	TRBV30	TGTGCCTGGAGGACAGGGGGCCGAGAGACCCAGTACTTC	CAWRTGGRETQYF
-	-	TRBJ1-2	TRBV7-9	TGTGCCAGCAGCCCCACCGGGATTAACTATGGCTACACCTTC	CASSPTGINYGYTF
-	-	TRBJ1-1	TRBV2	TGTGCCAGCAGTTTCGACAGGCGGAACACTGAAGCTTTCTTT	CASSFDRRNTEAFF
-	-	TRBJ1-4	TRBV18	TGTGCCAGCTCACCACTTATGGATGAAAAACTGTTTTTT	CASSPLMDEKLFF
TRBD1	-	TRBJ1-1	TRBV14	TGTGCCAGCAGCCCGTACAGGGGGCGGAACACTGAAGCTTTCTTT	CASSPYRGRNTEAFF
TRBD1	-	TRBJ2-3	TRBV5-6	TGTGCCAGCAGCTTCGACAGGGAAGTCGATACGCAGTATTTT	CASSFDREVDTQYF
-	-	TRBJ1-1	TRBV12-5	TGTGCTAGTGGTTTGGGGTGGAACACTGAAGCTTTCTTT	CASGLGWNTEAFF
-	many	TRBJ2-6	TRBV9	TGTGCCAGCAGCCCGGTCGGTCCGAGCTCTGGGGCCAACGTCCTGACTTTC	CASSPVGPSSGANVLTF
-	-	TRBJ2-7	TRBV7-3	TGTGCCAGCATGGGGGAGCAGTACTTC	CASMGEQYF
TRBD1	-	TRBJ2-5	TRBV9	TGTGCCAGCAGCCCTTGGGACAGCCAAGAGACCCAGTACTTC	CASSPWDSQETQYF
-	-	TRBJ1-1	TRBV19	TGTGCCAGTAGTATTGGGGGGGCGGACGCTGAAGCTTTCTTT	CASSIGGADAEAFF
TRBD2	-	TRBJ2-3	TRBV19	TGTGCCACATCCCGTGCGGGGCTAGCGGGCAGCACAGATACGCAGTATTTT	CATSRAGLAGSTDTQYF
TRBD2	-	TRBJ2-2	TRBV6-6	TGTGCCAGCAGTCAAGCGGGGTACACCGGGGAGCTGTTTTTT	CASSQAGYTGELFF
TRBD1	-	TRBJ2-7	TRBV5-1	TGCGCCAGCAGCTACGGACAGGGGGCGGACGAGCAGTACTTC	CASSYGQGADEQYF
-	-	TRBJ2-7	TRBV2	TGTGCCAGCATGAAGGAAACAGAGTACGAGCAGTACTTC	CASMKETEYEQYF
-	few	TRBJ2-3	TRBV7-2	TGTGCCAGCAGAAAGGGGGCGGGAAATACGCAGTATTTT	CASRKGAGNTQYF
-	once	TRBJ1-2	TRBV11-2	TGTGCCAGCAGCCCTATGTGGCAGGGGAGCGGCTACACCTTC	CASSPMWQGSGYTF
-	-	TRBJ2-1	TRBV9	TGTGCCAGCAGCGGGACCGGGAGTCGGTCGAATGAGCAGTTCTTC	CASSGTGSRSNEQFF
-	-	TRBJ1-1	TRBV18	TGTGCCAGCTCACCGGAGGTGAACACTGAAGCTTTCTTT	CASSPEVNTEAFF
-	-	TRBJ2-5	TRBV7-6	TGTGCCAGCAGCTTGCGGGGCGCAGAGACCCAGTACTTC	CASSLRGAETQYF
-	few	TRBJ1-1	TRBV5-6	TGTGCCAGCAGCTTGGGTGGAGGGGAGATTGAAGCTTTCTTC	CASSLGGGEIEAFF
-	once	TRBJ2-1	TRBV28	TGTGCCAGCCTACAGGGCAATGAGCAGTTCTTC	CASLQGNEQFF
-	-	TRBJ2-7	TRBV21-1	TGTGCCAGGAAGGACAGCTCCTACGAGCAGTACTTC	CARKDSSYEQYF
-	-	TRBJ2-1	TRBV25-1	TGTGCCAGCGGACGAGGGGGGGGTGACAATGAGCAGTTCTTC	CASGRGGGDNEQFF
-	-	TRBJ2-1	TRBV10-1	TGCGCCAGCAGCCGGGACTTAAGCTCCTACAATGAGCAGTTCTTC	CASSRDLSSYNEQFF
TRBD1	-	TRBJ1-3	TRBV4-3	TGCGCCAGCAGCCAAGAAGGTGAGGGGGCCGTGGACACCATATATTTT	CASSQEGEGAVDTIYF
-	-	TRBJ1-2	TRBV7-6	TGTGCCAGCAGCTTAGGTGAGGCTGCAATCTATGGCTACACCTTC	CASSLGEAAIYGYTF
-	-	TRBJ2-7	TRBV7-2	TGTGCCAGCAGCCGTACGGATGACTCCTACGAGCAGTACTTC	CASSRTDDSYEQYF